The 30 T cell receptor beta chains below come from one sample, sequenced in a study of T cells expressing NK-cell markers (dated by TCRdb to the early 2020s). The protocol used for the library was 5' RACE. The data were produced on an Illumina HiSeq 2000. TCRdb reprocessed the reads and provides one entry for every CDR3 protein sequence; no DNA is given. The sample's table covers about 260,000 distinct CDR3 sequences. About 0.4% of the sample belongs to the ten largest clones. The sample taken for sequencing was blood T cells: a sorted CD56 or NKG2C T cell subset, CD4+ or CD8+ T cells, or bulk PBMC T cells (not recorded which). The receptors stem from a man between 18 and 35 years old in good health. Donor details come from another sample of the same person, matched by shared clones.

This rearrangement joins TRBV10-3 to TRBJ2-1; TCRdb's D call, TRBD2, is unchecked because there is no DNA. The CDR3 extends over 15 amino acids. Germline V CDR1 and CDR2: ENHRY, SYGVKD. CDR3 amino acids: CAISGTSGGWDEQFF.

This chain uses TRBV29-1 with TRBJ1-1. Germline V gives CDR1 SQVTM, CDR2 ANQGSEA. This CDR3 is 13 amino acids long. This chain's CDR3 is CSVDGVIATEAFF.

The J gene is TRBJ2-7, the V gene TRBV18; TCRdb outputs TRBD1, but without DNA this stays unchecked. There are 13 residues in the CDR3. Looked up from germline, CDR1 is KGHSH and CDR2 is LQKENI. The CDR3 protein is CASSPGREIEQYF.

CDR3 loop: CASAEGFSETQYF. This chain uses TRBV19 with TRBJ2-5; TCRdb picks TRBD1, but there is no DNA to check that call. Germline V gives CDR1 LNHDA, CDR2 SQIVND (reference sequence). This CDR3 has 13 residues.

J is TRBJ1-1 and V is TRBV7-2. Germline V gives CDR1 SGHTA, CDR2 FQGNSA. There are 17 residues in the CDR3. The CDR3 loop is CASSFNSVWPMNTEAFF. Complete variable domain (other parts from reference TRBV7-2 and TRBJ1-1): GAGVSQSPSNKVTEKGKDVELRCDPISGHTALYWYRQSLGQGLEFLIYFQGNSAPDKSGLPSDRFSAERTGGSVSTLTIQRTQQEDSAVYLCASSFNSVWPMNTEAFFGQGTRLTVV.

V gene TRBV6-2 or TRBV6-3 combines with J gene TRBJ1-1. Germline assignment: CDR1 MNHEY and CDR2 SVGEGT. This CDR3 has 11 residues. CDR3 sequence: CASSYEGPPIF.

This chain links TRBV23-1 with TRBJ2-1. TRBV23-1 counts as an open reading frame of uncertain function. This CDR3 is built from 13 residues. The CDR3 protein is CASIGCFYNEQFF.

The chain links TRBV9 to TRBJ2-1. CDR1 is SGDLS and CDR2 is YYNGEE in the germline V gene. The CDR3 totals 15 residues. The CDR3 region is CASSVAWNPPTEQFF. The full variable domain, with the rest looked up from reference TRBV9 and TRBJ2-1, is DSGVTQTPKHLITATGQRVTLRCSPRSGDLSVYWYQQSLDQGLQFLIQYYNGEERAKGNILERFSAQQFPDLHSELNLSSLELGDSALYFCASSVAWNPPTEQFFGPGTRLTVL.

The CDR3 sequence is CSARAYGTPREQFF. The gene calls are TRBV20-1 and TRBJ2-1; TCRdb indicates TRBD2, and absent DNA this call remains unverified. The CDR3 sequence is 14 residues long. Looked up from germline, CDR1 is DFQATT and CDR2 is SNEGSKA (reference sequence).

The chain is built from TRBV12-3 or TRBV12-4 and TRBJ2-3; absent DNA, TCRdb's TRBD2 call cannot be checked. The CDR3 is 14 residues long. This CDR3 is CASSSVGGTDTQYF.

The genes are TRBV20-1 and TRBJ1-5; the D gene TCRdb calls, TRBD1, cannot be checked with no DNA. The CDR3 consists of 17 residues. Germline CDR1 reads DFQATT; CDR2 reads SNEGSKA (reference sequence). The CDR3 loop is CSARDSPGQGMRQPQHF.

The genes are TRBV30 and TRBJ2-5; as DNA is missing, the TRBD1 call by TCRdb cannot be tested. This CDR3 is 13 amino acids long. The V gene's germline CDR1 is GTSNPN and CDR2 SVGIG (reference sequence). The CDR3 here is CAWSTLAGETQYF.

The chain recombines TRBV20-1 with TRBJ1-2; the TRBD1 assignment by TCRdb is unverifiable without DNA. The CDR3 sequence is 14 residues long. Germline CDR1 DFQATT, CDR2 SNEGSKA (reference sequence). The CDR3: CSARVDRVAYGYTF.

The V call is TRBV20-1, the J call TRBJ1-1. The germline gives CDR1 DFQATT, CDR2 SNEGSKA (reference sequence). The CDR3 is made up of 13 amino acids. CDR3 protein: CSARDVKGVGAFF.

The gene calls are TRBV5-4 and TRBJ2-2; as DNA is missing, the TRBD2 call by TCRdb cannot be tested. This CDR3 has 18 amino acids. Germline V gives CDR1 SGHNT, CDR2 YYREEE (reference sequence). Here the CDR3 reads CASSRGLAGRGNTGELFF.

The V gene is TRBV20-1, the J gene TRBJ2-7; without DNA, the TCRdb call of TRBD1 cannot be checked. Germline assignment: CDR1 DFQATT and CDR2 SNEGSKA (reference sequence). This CDR3 region has 15 residues. The CDR3 region is CSARAGTGANYEQYF.

The chain uses TRBV28 and TRBJ2-7; the D call of TRBD1 rests on TCRdb alone, since no DNA is present to check it. This CDR3 comprises 12 residues. The germline V gene has CDR1 MDHEN and CDR2 SYDVKM. CDR3 amino acids: CASKPVGTEQYF.

The chain has TRBV5-8 and TRBJ2-5; TCRdb's assignment of TRBD1 cannot be checked, as there is no DNA. The CDR3 extends over 16 amino acids. Per germline, CDR1 SGHTS and CDR2 YDEGEE. CDR3 residues: CASSPQLRAAEETQYF.

The chain recombines TRBV10-3 with TRBJ2-5; TCRdb calls TRBD1, which cannot be checked without DNA. The CDR3 sequence is 13 residues long. CDR1 and CDR2 from the germline V gene are ENHRY and SYGVKD. CDR3 region: CAISDRGKETQYF.

The rearrangement links TRBV20-1 to TRBJ2-7; without DNA, the TCRdb call of TRBD1 cannot be checked. Germline-derived CDR1 and CDR2 are DFQATT and SNEGSKA (reference sequence). The CDR3 runs to 15 residues. CDR3 protein: CSARKTGGSPYEQYF.

V gene TRBV7-2 combines with J gene TRBJ1-5. Germline CDR1 is SGHTA and CDR2 is FQGNSA. The CDR3 length is 13 residues. CDR3: CASSPGGFQPQHF.

This chain links TRBV20-1 with TRBJ2-5; the D call of TRBD1 rests on TCRdb alone, since no DNA is present to check it. The CDR3 has 17 residues. Germline assignment: CDR1 DFQATT and CDR2 SNEGSKA (reference sequence). CDR3 region: CSAREGTGNVLRETQYF.

The chain joins TRBV5-6 to TRBJ1-5. CDR1 SGHDT and CDR2 YYEEEE come from the germline V gene. This CDR3 comprises 13 residues. The CDR3 sequence: CASSPRPEAPQHF.

This chain uses TRBV6-1 with TRBJ2-3; the TCRdb call, TRBD1, lacks DNA for checking. The CDR3 contains 14 residues. In germline, CDR1 is MNHNS, CDR2 SASEGT. The chain's CDR3 is CASTNRWAADTQYF.

This sequence joins TRBV6-5 and TRBJ2-1. CDR3 size: 15 residues. From germline, CDR1 is MNHEY and CDR2 SVGAGI. The CDR3 here is CASSYLTNAHNEQFF.

This chain joins TRBV20-1 and TRBJ2-3; as DNA is missing, the TRBD2 call by TCRdb cannot be tested. Germline loops: CDR1 DFQATT, CDR2 SNEGSKA (reference sequence). The CDR3 runs to 18 residues. CDR3 in amino acids: CSARGGAGGQVGSDTQYF.

This chain uses TRBV15 with TRBJ2-7. Germline CDR1 and CDR2: LNHNV and YYDKDF (reference sequence). This CDR3 is built from 13 residues. The chain's CDR3 is CATSRGTTYEQYF.

The chain employs TRBV6-1 and TRBJ2-2; TCRdb designates TRBD2, a call that cannot be tested without DNA. Germline V gene lookup returns CDR1 MNHNS and CDR2 SASEGT. The CDR3 runs 13 residues. The CDR3 loop reads CASRPRLAGELFF.

The V and J genes are TRBV4-2 and TRBJ2-2; TCRdb outputs TRBD1, but without DNA this stays unchecked. Germline assignment: CDR1 LGHNA and CDR2 YNFKEQ. The CDR3 length is 16 residues. Here the CDR3 reads CASSQDDRANTGELFF.

The chain is built from TRBV19 and TRBJ2-1. The CDR3 is 14 residues long. CDR1 is LNHDA and CDR2 is SQIVND in the germline V gene (reference sequence). CDR3 region: CASLGVGFYNEQFF.